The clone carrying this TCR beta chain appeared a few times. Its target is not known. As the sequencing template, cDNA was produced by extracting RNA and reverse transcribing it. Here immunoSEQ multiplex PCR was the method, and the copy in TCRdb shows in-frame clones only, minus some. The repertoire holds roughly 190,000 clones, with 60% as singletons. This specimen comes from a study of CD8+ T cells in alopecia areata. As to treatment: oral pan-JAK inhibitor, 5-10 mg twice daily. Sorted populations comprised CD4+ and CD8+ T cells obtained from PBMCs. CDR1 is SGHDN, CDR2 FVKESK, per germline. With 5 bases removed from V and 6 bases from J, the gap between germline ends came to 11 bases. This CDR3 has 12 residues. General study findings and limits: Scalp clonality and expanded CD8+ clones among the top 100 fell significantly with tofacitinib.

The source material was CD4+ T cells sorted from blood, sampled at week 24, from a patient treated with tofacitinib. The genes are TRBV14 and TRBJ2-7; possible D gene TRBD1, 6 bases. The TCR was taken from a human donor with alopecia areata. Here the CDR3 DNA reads TGTGCCAGCAGCACAGGGTTTGGCGAGCAGTACTTC. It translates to CASSTGFGEQYF.